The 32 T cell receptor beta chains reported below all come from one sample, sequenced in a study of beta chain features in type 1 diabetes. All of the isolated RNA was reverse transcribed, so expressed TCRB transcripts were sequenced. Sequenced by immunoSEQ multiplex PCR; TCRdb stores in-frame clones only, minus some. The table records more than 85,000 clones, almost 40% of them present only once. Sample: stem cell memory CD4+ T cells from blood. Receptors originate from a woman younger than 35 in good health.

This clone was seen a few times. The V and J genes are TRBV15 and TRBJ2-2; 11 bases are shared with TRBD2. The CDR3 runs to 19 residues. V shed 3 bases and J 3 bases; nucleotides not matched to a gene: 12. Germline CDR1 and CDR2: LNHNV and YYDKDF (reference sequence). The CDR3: CATSRMGILAGADTGELFF. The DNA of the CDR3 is TGTGCCACCAGCAGGATGGGGATACTAGCGGGAGCTGACACCGGGGAGCTGTTTTTT.

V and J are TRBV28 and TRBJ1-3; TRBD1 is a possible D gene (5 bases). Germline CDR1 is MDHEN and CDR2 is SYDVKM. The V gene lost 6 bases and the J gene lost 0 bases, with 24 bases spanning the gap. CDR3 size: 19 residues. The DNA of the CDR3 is TGTGCCAGCAGCACTCCATTCGTTACAGGTGCCTCCTCTGGAAACACCATATATTTT. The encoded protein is CASSTPFVTGASSGNTIYF.

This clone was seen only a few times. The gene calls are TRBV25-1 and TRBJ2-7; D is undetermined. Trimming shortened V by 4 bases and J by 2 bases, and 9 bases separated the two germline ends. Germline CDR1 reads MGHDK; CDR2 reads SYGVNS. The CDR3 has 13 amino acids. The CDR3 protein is CASSAITTYEQYF. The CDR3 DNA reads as TGTGCCAGCAGTGCTATAACGACCTACGAGCAGTACTTC.

The CDR3 loop reads CASSRQGMNTEAFF. The CDR3 region has the DNA TGTGCCAGCAGTAGGCAGGGGATGAACACTGAAGCTTTCTTT. This sequence joins TRBV2 and TRBJ1-1; TRBD1 might be the D (6 bases). The length of the CDR3 is 14 residues. CDR1 is SNHLY, CDR2 FYNNEI, per germline. V dropped 5 bases and J dropped 0 bases, with 10 bases sitting between them.

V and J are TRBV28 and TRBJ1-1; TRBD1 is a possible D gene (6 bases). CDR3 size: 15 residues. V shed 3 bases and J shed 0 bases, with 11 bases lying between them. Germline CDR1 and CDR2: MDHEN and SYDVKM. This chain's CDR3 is CASSLVDSLNTEAFF. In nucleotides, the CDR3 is TGTGCCAGCAGTTTGGTGGACAGTTTGAACACTGAAGCTTTCTTT.

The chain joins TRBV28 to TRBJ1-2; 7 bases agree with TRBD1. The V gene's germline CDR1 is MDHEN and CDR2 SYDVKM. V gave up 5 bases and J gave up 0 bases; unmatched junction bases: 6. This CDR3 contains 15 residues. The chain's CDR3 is CASSPTGPANYGYTF. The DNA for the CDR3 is TGTGCCAGCAGTCCGACAGGGCCAGCTAACTATGGCTACACCTTC.

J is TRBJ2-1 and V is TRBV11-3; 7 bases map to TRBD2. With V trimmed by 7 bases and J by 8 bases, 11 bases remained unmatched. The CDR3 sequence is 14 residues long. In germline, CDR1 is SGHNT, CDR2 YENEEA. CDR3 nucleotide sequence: TGTGCCAGCACCCTGACCAGGCGGGAGCATGAGCAGTTCTTC. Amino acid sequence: CASTLTRREHEQFF.

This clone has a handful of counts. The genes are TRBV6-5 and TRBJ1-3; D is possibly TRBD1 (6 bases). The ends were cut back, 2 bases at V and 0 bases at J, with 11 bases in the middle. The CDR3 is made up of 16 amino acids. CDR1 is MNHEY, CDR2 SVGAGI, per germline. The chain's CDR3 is CASSYTTTGSGNTIYF. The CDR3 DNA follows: TGTGCCAGCAGTTACACTACGACAGGCTCTGGAAACACCATATATTTT.

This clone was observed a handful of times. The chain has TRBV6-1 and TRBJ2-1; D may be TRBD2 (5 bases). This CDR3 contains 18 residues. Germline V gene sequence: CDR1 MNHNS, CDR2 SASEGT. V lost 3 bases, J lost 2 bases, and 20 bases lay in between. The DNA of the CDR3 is TGTGCCAGCAGTGATGCACCCCCTTCGGGATTAGCCTACAATGAGCAGTTCTTC. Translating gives CASSDAPPSGLAYNEQFF.

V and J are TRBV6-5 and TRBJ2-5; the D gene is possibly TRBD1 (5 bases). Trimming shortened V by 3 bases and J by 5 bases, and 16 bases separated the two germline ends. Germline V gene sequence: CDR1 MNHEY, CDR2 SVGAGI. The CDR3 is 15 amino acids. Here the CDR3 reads CASSYNRPPGETQYF. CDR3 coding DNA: TGTGCCAGCAGTTATAACCGTCCCCCAGGGGAGACCCAGTACTTC.

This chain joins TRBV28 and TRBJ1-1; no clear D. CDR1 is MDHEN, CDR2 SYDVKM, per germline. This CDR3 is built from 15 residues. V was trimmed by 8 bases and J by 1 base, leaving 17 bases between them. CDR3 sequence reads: CASYPLRRGNTEAFF. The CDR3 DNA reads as TGTGCCAGCTACCCCCTTCGACGCGGGAACACTGAAGCTTTCTTT.

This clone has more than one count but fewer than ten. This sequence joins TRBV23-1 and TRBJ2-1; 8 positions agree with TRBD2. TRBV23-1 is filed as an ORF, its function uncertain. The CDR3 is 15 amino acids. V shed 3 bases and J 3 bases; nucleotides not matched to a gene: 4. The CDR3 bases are TGCGCCAGCAGTCAGCAACTAGCGGTCTACAATGAGCAGTTCTTC. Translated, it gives CASSQQLAVYNEQFF.

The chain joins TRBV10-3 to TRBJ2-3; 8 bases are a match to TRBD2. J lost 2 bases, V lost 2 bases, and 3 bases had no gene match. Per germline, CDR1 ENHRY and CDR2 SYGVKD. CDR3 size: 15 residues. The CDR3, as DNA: TGTGCCATCAGTGAGCCACTAGCGGACACAGATACGCAGTATTTT. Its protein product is CAISEPLADTDTQYF.

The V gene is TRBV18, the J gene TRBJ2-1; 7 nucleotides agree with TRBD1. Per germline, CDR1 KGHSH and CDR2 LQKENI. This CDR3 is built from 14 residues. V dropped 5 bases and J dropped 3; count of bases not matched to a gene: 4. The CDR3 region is CASSRTGFYNEQFF. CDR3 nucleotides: TGTGCCAGCTCAAGGACAGGATTCTACAATGAGCAGTTCTTC.

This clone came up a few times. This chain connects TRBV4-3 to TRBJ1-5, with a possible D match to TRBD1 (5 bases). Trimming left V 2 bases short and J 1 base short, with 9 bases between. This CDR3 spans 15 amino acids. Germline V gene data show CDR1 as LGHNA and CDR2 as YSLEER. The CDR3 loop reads CASSQQGGSNQPQHF. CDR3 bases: TGCGCCAGCAGCCAACAGGGTGGGAGCAATCAGCCCCAGCATTTT.

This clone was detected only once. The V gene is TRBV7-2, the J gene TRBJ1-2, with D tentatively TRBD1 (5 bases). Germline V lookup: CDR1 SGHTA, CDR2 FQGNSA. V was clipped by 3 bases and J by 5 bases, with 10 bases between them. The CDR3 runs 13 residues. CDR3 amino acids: CASSLGLGYGYTF. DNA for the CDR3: TGTGCCAGCAGCTTGGGACTGGGGTATGGCTACACCTTC.

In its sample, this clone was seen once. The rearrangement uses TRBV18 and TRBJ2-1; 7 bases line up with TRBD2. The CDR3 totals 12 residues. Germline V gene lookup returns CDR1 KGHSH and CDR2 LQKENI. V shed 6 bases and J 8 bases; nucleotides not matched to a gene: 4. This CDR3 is CASSRGSDEQFF. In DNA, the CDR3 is TGTGCCAGCTCTCGCGGGAGCGATGAGCAGTTCTTC. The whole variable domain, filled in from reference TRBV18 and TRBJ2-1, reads NAGVMQNPRHLVRRRGQEARLRCSPMKGHSHVYWYRQLPEEGLKFMVYLQKENIIDESGMPKERFSAEFPKEGPSILRIQQVVRGDSAAYFCASSRGSDEQFFGPGTRLTVL.

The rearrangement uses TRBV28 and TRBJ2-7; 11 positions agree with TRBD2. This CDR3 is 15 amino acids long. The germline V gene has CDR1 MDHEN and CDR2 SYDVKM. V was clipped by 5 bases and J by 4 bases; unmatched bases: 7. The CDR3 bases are TGTGCCAGCAGTGTAGGCGGGACTAGCGGTTACGAGCAGTACTTC. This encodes CASSVGGTSGYEQYF.

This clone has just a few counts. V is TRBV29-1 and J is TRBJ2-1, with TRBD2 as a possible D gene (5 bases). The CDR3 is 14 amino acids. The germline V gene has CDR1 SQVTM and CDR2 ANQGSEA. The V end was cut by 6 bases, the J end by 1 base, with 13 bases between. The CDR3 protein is CSVILAKSYNEQFF. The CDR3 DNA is TGCAGCGTCATCCTAGCTAAATCCTACAATGAGCAGTTCTTC.

The CDR3 region has the DNA TGTGCCAGCACCGCCGGGACTACTCTAGAGACCCAGTACTTC. Residues: CASTAGTTLETQYF. This chain uses TRBV28 with TRBJ2-5, with TRBD2 matching 7 bases. V lost 7 bases and J lost 4; bases outside the gene matches: 9. The length of the CDR3 is 14 residues. Germline loops: CDR1 MDHEN, CDR2 SYDVKM.

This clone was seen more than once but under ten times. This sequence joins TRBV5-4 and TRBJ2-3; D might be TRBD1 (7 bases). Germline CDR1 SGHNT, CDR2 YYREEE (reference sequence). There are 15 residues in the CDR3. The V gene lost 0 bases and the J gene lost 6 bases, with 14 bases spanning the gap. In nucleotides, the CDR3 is TGTGCCAGCAGCTTGGGGCAGGGGGGCCGGGATACGCAGTATTTT. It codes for CASSLGQGGRDTQYF. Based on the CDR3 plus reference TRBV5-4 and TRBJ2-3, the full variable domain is ETGVTQSPTHLIKTRGQQVTLRCSSQSGHNTVSWYQQALGQGPQFIFQYYREEENGRGNFPPRFSGLQFPNYSSELNVNALELDDSALYLCASSLGQGGRDTQYFGPGTRLTVL.

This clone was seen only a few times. CDR3 bases: TGTGCCAGCAGCGCGAACCCCCTGACTGAAGCTTTCTTT. Its translation is CASSANPLTEAFF. The chain has TRBV14 and TRBJ1-1; D is uncertain. The germline CDR1 and CDR2 sequences are SGHDN and FVKESK. The CDR3 has 13 amino acids. Trimming shortened V by 5 bases and J by 5 bases, and 12 bases separated the two germline ends.

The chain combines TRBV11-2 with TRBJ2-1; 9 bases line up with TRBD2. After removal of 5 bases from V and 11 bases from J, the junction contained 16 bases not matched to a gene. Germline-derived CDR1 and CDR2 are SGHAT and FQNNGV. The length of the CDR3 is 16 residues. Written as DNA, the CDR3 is TGTGCCAGCAGCGGTTCCGGGACTAGCTACAATGAGAAGCAGTTCTTC. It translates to CASSGSGTSYNEKQFF.

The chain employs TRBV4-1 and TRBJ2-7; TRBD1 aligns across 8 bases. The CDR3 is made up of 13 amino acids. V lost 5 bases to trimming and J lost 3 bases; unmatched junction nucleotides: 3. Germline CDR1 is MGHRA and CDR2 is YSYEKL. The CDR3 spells CASSDRGDYEQYF. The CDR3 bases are TGCGCCAGCAGCGACAGGGGCGACTACGAGCAGTACTTC.

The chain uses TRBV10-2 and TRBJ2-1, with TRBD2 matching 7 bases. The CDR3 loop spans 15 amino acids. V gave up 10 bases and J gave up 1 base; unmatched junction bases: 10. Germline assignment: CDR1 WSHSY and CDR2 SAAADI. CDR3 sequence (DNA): TGCGCCATCGGACCCGGTAGCGGGTCCTACAATGAGCAGTTCTTC. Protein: CAIGPGSGSYNEQFF.

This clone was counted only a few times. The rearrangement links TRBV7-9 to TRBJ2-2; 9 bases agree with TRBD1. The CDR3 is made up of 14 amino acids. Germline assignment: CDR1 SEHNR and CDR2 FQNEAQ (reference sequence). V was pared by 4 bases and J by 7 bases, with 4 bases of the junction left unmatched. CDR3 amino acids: CASSWTGVIGELFF. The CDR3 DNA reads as TGTGCCAGCAGCTGGACAGGGGTCATCGGGGAGCTGTTTTTT.

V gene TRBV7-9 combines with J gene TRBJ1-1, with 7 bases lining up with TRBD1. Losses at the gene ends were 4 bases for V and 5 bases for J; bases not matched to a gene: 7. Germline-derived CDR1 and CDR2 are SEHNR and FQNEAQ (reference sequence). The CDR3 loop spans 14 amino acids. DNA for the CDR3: TGTGCCAGCAGCTCACAGGGGATAGGAACTGAAGCTTTCTTT. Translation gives CASSSQGIGTEAFF.

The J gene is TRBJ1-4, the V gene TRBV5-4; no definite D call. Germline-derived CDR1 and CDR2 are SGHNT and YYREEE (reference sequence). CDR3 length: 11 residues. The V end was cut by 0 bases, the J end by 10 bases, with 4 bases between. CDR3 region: CASSLAGKLFF. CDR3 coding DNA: TGTGCCAGCAGCTTGGCCGGAAAACTGTTTTTT.

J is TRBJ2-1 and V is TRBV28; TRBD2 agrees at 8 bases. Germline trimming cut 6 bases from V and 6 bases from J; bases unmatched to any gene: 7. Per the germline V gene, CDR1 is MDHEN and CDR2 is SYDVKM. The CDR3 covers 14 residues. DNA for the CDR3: TGTGCCAGCAGACTAGCGGAACGGGTCAATGAGCAGTTCTTC. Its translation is CASRLAERVNEQFF.

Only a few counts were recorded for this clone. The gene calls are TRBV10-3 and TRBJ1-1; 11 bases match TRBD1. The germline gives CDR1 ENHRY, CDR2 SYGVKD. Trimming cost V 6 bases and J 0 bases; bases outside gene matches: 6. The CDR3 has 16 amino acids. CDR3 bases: TGTGCCATCAGGGCAAGGGGACAGGGGGTGAACACTGAAGCTTTCTTT. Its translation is CAIRARGQGVNTEAFF.

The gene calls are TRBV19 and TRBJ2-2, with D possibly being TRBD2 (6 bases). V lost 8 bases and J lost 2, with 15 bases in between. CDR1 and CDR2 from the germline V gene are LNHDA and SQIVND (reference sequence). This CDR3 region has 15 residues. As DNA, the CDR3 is TGTGCCAGTTTCTCCGGGGGACCTAACACCGGGGAGCTGTTTTTT. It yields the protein CASFSGGPNTGELFF.

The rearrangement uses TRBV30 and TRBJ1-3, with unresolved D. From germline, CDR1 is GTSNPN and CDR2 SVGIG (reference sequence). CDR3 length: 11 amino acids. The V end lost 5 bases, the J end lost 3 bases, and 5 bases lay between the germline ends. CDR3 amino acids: CAWPGGNTIYF. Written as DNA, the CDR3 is TGTGCCTGGCCCGGTGGAAACACCATATATTTT.